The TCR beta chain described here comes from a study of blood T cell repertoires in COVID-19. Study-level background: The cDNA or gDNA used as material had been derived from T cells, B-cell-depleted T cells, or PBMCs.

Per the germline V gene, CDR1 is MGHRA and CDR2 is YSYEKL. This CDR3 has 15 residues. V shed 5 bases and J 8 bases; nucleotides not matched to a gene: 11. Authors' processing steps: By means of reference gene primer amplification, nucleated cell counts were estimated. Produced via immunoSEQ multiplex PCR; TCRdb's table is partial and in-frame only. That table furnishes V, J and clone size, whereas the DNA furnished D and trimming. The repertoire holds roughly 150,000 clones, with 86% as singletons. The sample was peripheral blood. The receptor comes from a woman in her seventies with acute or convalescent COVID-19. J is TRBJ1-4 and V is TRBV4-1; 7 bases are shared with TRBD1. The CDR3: CASSGQRGPLEKLFF. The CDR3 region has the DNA TGCGCCAGCAGCGGCCAGAGGGGGCCGCTCGAAAAACTGTTTTTT.